These 21 T cell receptor beta chains were sequenced from one sample in a study of T cell responses to AZD1222 COVID-19 vaccine. The method was immunoSEQ multiplex PCR; TCRdb's version includes in-frame clones alone and lacks a portion of them. Of 140,000 to 150,000 clones listed, 92% are singletons. The material sequenced was peripheral blood, taken on day 0 of AZD1222 vaccination. Source of these receptors: an adult in good health.

V usage is TRBV30 and J usage is TRBJ1-5; D remains unclear. Trimming took off 4 bases at V and 8 bases at J, with 0 bases between the two ends. CDR1 is GTSNPN, CDR2 SVGIG, per germline (reference sequence). This CDR3 is 8 amino acids long. CDR3 coding DNA: TGTGCCTGGAAGCCCCAGCATTTT. Protein: CAWKPQHF.

The V call is TRBV4-2, the J call TRBJ1-1; D is undetermined. The CDR3 loop spans 14 amino acids. Germline V lookup: CDR1 LGHNA, CDR2 YNFKEQ. V gave up 0 bases and J gave up 5 bases, with 10 bases separating them. For the CDR3, the DNA is TGTGCCAGCAGCCAAGAGAGGTGGGGTACTGAAGCTTTCTTT. Its protein product is CASSQERWGTEAFF.

CDR3 nucleotides: TGTGCCAGCAGCTTTGATTTACCTTCAACTAATGAAAAACTGTTTTTT. Translated, it gives CASSFDLPSTNEKLFF. The chain combines TRBV14 with TRBJ1-4; D gene ambiguous. V lost 5 bases and J lost 0, with 13 bases in between. CDR1 and CDR2 (germline): SGHDN, FVKESK. The CDR3 runs 16 residues.

J is TRBJ2-3 and V is TRBV6-2 or TRBV6-3; possibly TRBD1 or TRBD2 for D (5 bases each). The V and J ends lost 2 bases and 10 bases respectively, with 10 bases between them. The germline V gene encodes CDR1 MNHEY and CDR2 SVGEGT. The CDR3 totals 12 residues. The CDR3 nucleotides are TGTGCCAGCAGTTACGAGGGGAAAGCGCAGTATTTT. Protein product: CASSYEGKAQYF.

This chain uses TRBV30 with TRBJ2-7, with D perhaps matching TRBD2 (6 bases). The CDR3 is 14 residues long. Germline V gene lookup returns CDR1 GTSNPN and CDR2 SVGIG (reference sequence). Trimming stripped 1 base from V and 6 bases from J, with 16 bases between. In DNA, the CDR3 is TGTGCCTGGAGTGGGACGGGGAGGTACGGCGAGCAGTACTTC. Its translation is CAWSGTGRYGEQYF.

CDR3 region: CASSIGGRGSTEAFF. Written as DNA, the CDR3 is TGTGCCAGCAGCATTGGGGGGAGGGGATCCACTGAAGCTTTCTTT. The chain couples TRBV5-4 to TRBJ1-1, with D perhaps matching TRBD1 (5 bases). The CDR3 is made up of 15 amino acids. CDR1 is SGHNT, CDR2 YYREEE, per germline (reference sequence). Trimming shortened V by 4 bases and J by 4 bases, and 17 bases separated the two germline ends.

This CDR3 is CSGAGDPYNEQFF. CDR3 nucleotides: TGCAGCGGAGCGGGAGACCCCTACAATGAGCAGTTCTTC. This sequence joins TRBV29-1 and TRBJ2-1; the match to TRBD2 covers 8 bases. J lost 2 bases, V lost 7 bases, and 4 bases had no gene match. The CDR3 length is 13 residues. The germline CDR1 and CDR2 sequences are SQVTM and ANQGSEA.

The genes are TRBV27 and TRBJ1-2; 9 bases are a match to TRBD1. Looked up from germline, CDR1 is MNHEY and CDR2 is SMNVEV (reference sequence). V gave up 5 bases and J gave up 4 bases; unmatched junction bases: 2. This CDR3 spans 13 amino acids. The DNA for the CDR3 is TGTGCCAGCAGTACGGACAGGGGCTATGGCTACACCTTC. Translating it yields CASSTDRGYGYTF.

The chain has TRBV5-1 and TRBJ2-5, with TRBD1 as a possible D gene (7 bases). V was cut by 1 base and J by 5 bases, with 18 bases left in between. Germline CDR1 reads SGHRS; CDR2 reads YFSETQ. The CDR3 runs 16 residues. The CDR3 is CASSLNRGLWGETQYF. As DNA, the CDR3 is TGCGCCAGCAGCTTGAACAGGGGACTTTGGGGGGAGACCCAGTACTTC. Using reference TRBV5-1 and TRBJ2-5 for the parts outside the CDR3, the full variable domain is KAGVTQTPRYLIKTRGQQVTLSCSPISGHRSVSWYQQTPGQGLQFLFEYFSETQRNKGNFPGRFSGRQFSNSRSEMNVSTLELGDSALYLCASSLNRGLWGETQYFGPGTRLLVL.

V usage is TRBV19 and J usage is TRBJ1-2; 8 nucleotides line up with TRBD1. The junction had 15 bases not matched to a gene; V was cut back by 5 bases and J by 4 bases. The CDR3 consists of 17 residues. Germline-derived CDR1 and CDR2 are LNHDA and SQIVND (reference sequence). CDR3 coding DNA: TGTGCCAGTAGTGACGGACAGGGCCACCCTGCCCTCTATGGCTACACCTTC. Protein: CASSDGQGHPALYGYTF. The full variable domain, rest sourced from reference TRBV19 and TRBJ1-2, is DGGITQSPKYLFRKEGQNVTLSCEQNLNHDAMYWYRQDPGQGLRLIYYSQIVNDFQKGDIAEGYSVSREKKESFPLTVTSAQKNPTAFYLCASSDGQGHPALYGYTFGSGTRLTVV.

The rearrangement joins TRBV5-1 to TRBJ2-3; 10 nucleotides agree with TRBD2. The junction had 7 bases not matched to a gene; V was cut back by 3 bases and J by 6 bases. Germline-derived CDR1 and CDR2 are SGHRS and YFSETQ. This CDR3 comprises 15 residues. The CDR3 protein is CASSSLSGRVDTQYF. DNA of the CDR3: TGCGCCAGCAGCTCGTTGAGCGGGAGGGTGGATACGCAGTATTTT.

This CDR3 is CASSPHLAPIDTGELFF. The DNA of the CDR3 is TGTGCCAGCAGCCCTCATCTGGCGCCGATTGACACCGGGGAGCTGTTTTTT. This sequence joins TRBV7-2 and TRBJ2-2; D remains unclear. Germline V gene sequence: CDR1 SGHTA, CDR2 FQGNSA. V was pared by 5 bases and J by 3 bases, with 19 bases between. The CDR3 has 17 residues.

The chain links TRBV5-1 to TRBJ2-7; tentative D call: TRBD2 (5 bases). CDR1 is SGHRS and CDR2 is YFSETQ in the germline V gene. The CDR3 consists of 14 residues. V lost 0 bases, J lost 3 bases, and 10 bases lay in between. DNA of the CDR3: TGCGCCAGCAGCTTGGAACTAGAAGGCTACGAGCAGTACTTC. Its protein is CASSLELEGYEQYF.

The CDR3 nucleotides are TGTGCCAGCAGTCCAGGCGGGAGGGCCGCAGATACGCAGTATTTT. This sequence encodes CASSPGGRAADTQYF. J is TRBJ2-3 and V is TRBV28; 9 bases align to TRBD2. The CDR3 is made up of 15 amino acids. Germline CDR1 reads MDHEN; CDR2 reads SYDVKM. The J segment lost 4 bases and the V segment lost 5 bases, leaving 7 bases of the junction unmatched.

The rearrangement uses TRBV7-9 and TRBJ2-1, with D tentatively TRBD1 or TRBD2 (5 bases each). This CDR3 comprises 17 residues. Germline CDR1 and CDR2: SEHNR and FQNEAQ (reference sequence). V was cut by 0 bases and J by 10 bases, with 22 bases left in between. CDR3 amino acids: CASSLAQLTGAFSEQFF. The CDR3 DNA reads as TGTGCCAGCAGCTTAGCCCAACTGACCGGGGCGTTTTCGGAGCAGTTCTTC.

A few counts support this clone. V gene TRBV9 combines with J gene TRBJ1-6; TRBD1 agrees at 9 bases. The CDR3 totals 16 residues. V gave up 3 bases and J gave up 9 bases; unmatched junction bases: 10. CDR1 is SGDLS, CDR2 YYNGEE, per germline. The chain's CDR3 is CASSGRGQGGGSPLHF. Written as DNA, the CDR3 is TGTGCCAGCAGCGGTAGGGGACAGGGAGGCGGTTCACCCCTCCACTTT.

The V gene is TRBV27, the J gene TRBJ1-1, with D unresolved. The germline CDR1 and CDR2 sequences are MNHEY and SMNVEV (reference sequence). The CDR3 has 13 amino acids. Trimming cost V 3 bases and J 1 base, with 6 bases left between them. The CDR3 DNA reads as TGTGCCAGCAGTTTCGCGGAGAACACTGAAGCTTTCTTT. It yields the protein CASSFAENTEAFF.

The chain joins TRBV7-9 to TRBJ2-1; 13 bases fit TRBD2. V shed 0 bases and J 7 bases; nucleotides not matched to a gene: 0. CDR1 is SEHNR and CDR2 is FQNEAQ in the germline V gene (reference sequence). CDR3 length equals 15 residues. The CDR3 sequence: CASSLAGLAGNEQFF. CDR3 DNA: TGTGCCAGCAGCTTAGCGGGACTAGCGGGAAATGAGCAGTTCTTC.

This chain uses TRBV6-2 or TRBV6-3 with TRBJ2-7; the D is unclear. V was cut by 2 bases and J by 7 bases, with 6 bases left in between. Looked up from germline, CDR1 is MNHEY and CDR2 is SVGEGT. The CDR3 has 11 amino acids. The CDR3, as DNA: TGTGCCAGCAGTTACCCCACGGAGCAGTACTTC. Translation: CASSYPTEQYF.

The genes are TRBV12-3 or TRBV12-4 and TRBJ2-7, with D hard to call. Trimming stripped 6 bases from V and 0 bases from J, with 9 bases between. The CDR3 covers 13 residues. CDR3 protein: CASSPRASYEQYF. The CDR3 coding sequence is TGTGCCAGCAGCCCCCGCGCCTCCTACGAGCAGTACTTC.

The gene calls are TRBV12-3 or TRBV12-4 and TRBJ1-2, with D possibly being TRBD1 (6 bases). This CDR3 contains 13 residues. The germline V and J ends were trimmed by 6 bases and 4 bases, with 12 bases remaining between them. CDR3 amino acids: CASSADRTYGYTF. The CDR3 bases are TGTGCCAGCAGCGCTGACAGGACCTATGGCTACACCTTC.